This T cell receptor beta chain was captured in a study of human T cells and chemical hapten exposure. Across the whole study: From small differences in pooled library volume came most of the variation in per-sample TCR yields.

Authors' data handling: Per-sample TCR counts ranged from roughly 23,224 to 750,000, median roughly 96,000. TCRdb independently ran MiXCR on the RACE reads; one entry per CDR3 protein. The V and J calls and clone size come from TCRdb's table, not from the authors' own analysis. The profile shows approximately 350,000 distinct CDR3 sequences, around 7% of them singletons. Note on this clonotype: What it binds is not known.

Time point noted: patch test 1, 2 weeks after DPC sensitization. Indicated treatment: therapeutic diphenylcyclopropenone sensitization with weekly scalp DPC. Findings of the study overall: DPC sensitization produced no change in TCRs with frequency above 1 in 1000. Expanded TCRs were compared with controls, and the expanded TCRs formed significantly more large CDR3 similarity clusters.

Germline CDR1 and CDR2: SGHTA and FQGNSA. CDR3 length equals 17 residues. V dropped 5 bases and J dropped 2; count of bases not matched to a gene: 13. This chain uses TRBV7-2 with TRBJ2-3, with 7 bases lining up with TRBD1. This clonotype was sampled from a woman between 18 and 29 years old with alopecia areata. Some clones in this sample may be carry-over from other donors' samples. The material sequenced was whole blood, taken in connection with sensitization to the hapten diphenylcyclopropenone (DPC). The CDR3 DNA reads as TGTGCCAGCAGCCAACCGCGACAGGGTCCCGCCACAGATACGCAGTATTTT. This translates into CASSQPRQGPATDTQYF.